This T cell receptor beta chain was recovered during a study of spatial heterogeneity in lung cancer. Each CDR3 protein gets one entry after TCRdb re-called the 5' RACE reads with MiXCR. Of roughly 28,000 distinct CDR3 sequences in the sample, more than 5.5% were seen once. Study-level results: Tumoral mutation counts were tracked by counts of expanded intratumoral alpha and beta TCRs.

The table lists this clonotype with many counts. Its antigen is not identified. As to time point: sample taken at primary tumor resection. The germline CDR1 and CDR2 sequences are MNHEY and SVGEGT. This CDR3 has 17 residues. V lost 0 bases, J lost 3 bases, and 17 bases lay in between. This TCR came from a male donor with early-stage non-small cell lung cancer. The sequencing here drew on lung tumor tissue, taken at surgery. The chain links TRBV6-2 or TRBV6-3 to TRBJ1-1; tentatively, D is TRBD1 (5 bases). The CDR3 sequence is CASSYSHSTSRDTEAFF. As DNA, the CDR3 is TGTGCCAGCAGTTACTCCCACAGTACCTCCAGGGACACTGAAGCTTTCTTT.